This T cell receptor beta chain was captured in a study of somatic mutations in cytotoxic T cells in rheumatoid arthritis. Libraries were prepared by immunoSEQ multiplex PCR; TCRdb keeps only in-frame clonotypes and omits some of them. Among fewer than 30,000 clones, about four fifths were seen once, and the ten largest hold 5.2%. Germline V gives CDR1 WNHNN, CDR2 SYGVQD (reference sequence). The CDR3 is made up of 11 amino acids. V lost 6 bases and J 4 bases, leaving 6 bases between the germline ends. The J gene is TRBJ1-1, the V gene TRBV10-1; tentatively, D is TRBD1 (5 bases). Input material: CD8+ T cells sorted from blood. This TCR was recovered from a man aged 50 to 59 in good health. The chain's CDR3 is CASRDSTEAFF. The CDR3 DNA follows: TGCGCCAGCAGAGACAGCACTGAAGCTTTCTTT.